These 30 T cell receptor beta chains were sequenced from one sample in a study of shared clonotypes between healthy human individuals. Clones were sequenced by immunoSEQ multiplex PCR, and TCRdb holds only the in-frame ones, with some missing. The sample lists around 2.5 million clones, roughly 93% occurring once. Sequencing used naive CD4+ T cells from PBMCs. The sample's subset: CD45RA+ positively selected. The receptors were gathered from a man between 18 and 29 years old in good health. Some clones in this sample may be carry-over from other donors' samples.

This sequence joins TRBV30 and TRBJ2-7, with 12 bases that match TRBD1. V trimming: 5 bases; J trimming: 7 bases; junction bases outside the gene matches: 12. Germline values: CDR1 GTSNPN, CDR2 SVGIG (reference sequence). The CDR3 consists of 15 residues. The CDR3 DNA reads as TGTGCCTGGGCCCAGTGGGGACAGGGGGCGCGGGAGCAGTACTTC. Its protein product is CAWAQWGQGAREQYF.

This clone is a singleton in its sample. This rearrangement joins TRBV9 to TRBJ1-1; a weak D match, TRBD1 (6 bases). Trimming stripped 4 bases from V and 3 bases from J, with 19 bases between. Per germline, CDR1 SGDLS and CDR2 YYNGEE. The CDR3 spans 16 residues. CDR3: CASSQHRAKGYTEAFF. The CDR3 DNA follows: TGTGCCAGCAGCCAACACAGGGCCAAAGGATACACTGAAGCTTTCTTT.

This chain joins TRBV7-3 and TRBJ2-1; no definite D call. Germline CDR1 and CDR2: SGHTA and FQGTGA. V was trimmed by 2 bases and J by 10 bases, leaving 15 bases between them. The CDR3 spans 14 residues. For the CDR3, the DNA is TGTGCCAGCAGCTTATATGGAGCCGGCCCGGAGCAGTTCTTC. This encodes CASSLYGAGPEQFF. Full variable domain (outside the CDR3, taken from reference TRBV7-3 and TRBJ2-1): GAGVSQTPSNKVTEKGKYVELRCDPISGHTALYWYRQSLGQGPEFLIYFQGTGAADDSGLPNDRFFAVRPEGSVSTLKIQRTERGDSAVYLCASSLYGAGPEQFFGPGTRLTVL.

The rearrangement uses TRBV7-9 and TRBJ2-5; 8 bases are shared with TRBD1. The CDR3 spans 15 residues. The trim removed 5 bases at V and 4 bases at J, leaving 9 bases unmatched. From germline, CDR1 is SEHNR and CDR2 FQNEAQ (reference sequence). CDR3 bases: TGTGCCAGCAGCCTAGGCGGACAGGGTGGAGAGACCCAGTACTTC. Amino acids: CASSLGGQGGETQYF.

The chain is built from TRBV28 and TRBJ1-4, with 7 bases lining up with TRBD1. This CDR3 region has 15 residues. Germline CDR1 is MDHEN and CDR2 is SYDVKM. Losses at the gene ends were 6 bases for V and 5 bases for J; bases not matched to a gene: 9. CDR3 sequence (DNA): TGTGCCAGCAGACCAGGGGGTTTTGGAAATGAAAAACTGTTTTTT. Translation gives CASRPGGFGNEKLFF. Based on the CDR3 plus reference TRBV28 and TRBJ1-4, the full variable domain is DVKVTQSSRYLVKRTGEKVFLECVQDMDHENMFWYRQDPGLGLRLIYFSYDVKMKEKGDIPEGYSVSREKKERFSLILESASTNQTSMYLCASRPGGFGNEKLFFGSGTQLSVL.

This chain uses TRBV27 with TRBJ2-3, with D maybe TRBD1 (6 bases). Germline assignment: CDR1 MNHEY and CDR2 SMNVEV (reference sequence). The V end lost 0 bases, the J end lost 4 bases, and 14 bases lay between the germline ends. This CDR3 spans 16 amino acids. In DNA form, the CDR3 reads TGTGCCAGCAGTTTATCCCTAAGGGGGAGCCCAGATACGCAGTATTTT. This translates into CASSLSLRGSPDTQYF.

The gene calls are TRBV7-2 and TRBJ1-4; D remains unclear. The V and J ends lost 1 base and 11 bases respectively, with 11 bases between them. Germline V gene sequence: CDR1 SGHTA, CDR2 FQGNSA. CDR3 length: 13 amino acids. The CDR3, as DNA: TGTGCCAGCAGCTTAGATGGACCCCTGAAACTGTTTTTT. Translating gives CASSLDGPLKLFF. Combining the CDR3 with reference TRBV7-2 and TRBJ1-4 gives the whole variable domain GAGVSQSPSNKVTEKGKDVELRCDPISGHTALYWYRQSLGQGLEFLIYFQGNSAPDKSGLPSDRFSAERTGGSVSTLTIQRTQQEDSAVYLCASSLDGPLKLFFGSGTQLSVL.

This chain uses TRBV7-8 with TRBJ2-1; 13 nucleotides match TRBD2. Germline V gene lookup returns CDR1 SGHVS and CDR2 FQNEAQ. The length of the CDR3 is 14 residues. V trimming: 6 bases; J trimming: 5 bases; junction bases outside the gene matches: 1. CDR3 residues: CASSGLAGDNEQFF. As DNA, the CDR3 is TGTGCCAGCAGTGGACTAGCGGGGGACAATGAGCAGTTCTTC.

The chain couples TRBV2 to TRBJ2-7; 12 nucleotides match TRBD1. After removal of 6 bases from V and 7 bases from J, the junction contained 7 bases not matched to a gene. This CDR3 spans 14 amino acids. Germline assignment: CDR1 SNHLY and CDR2 FYNNEI. CDR3 sequence (DNA): TGTGCCAGCAGGAAGGGACAGGGGGCATTTGAGCAGTACTTC. Its protein is CASRKGQGAFEQYF.

The sample holds one count of this clone. The CDR3 DNA reads as TGTGCCAGCAGCTTCACAGGGGGCTCGAGGGAGACCCAGTACTTC. Protein sequence: CASSFTGGSRETQYF. V gene TRBV11-2 combines with J gene TRBJ2-5; 9 bases map to TRBD1. V trimming: 3 bases; J trimming: 5 bases; junction bases outside the gene matches: 7. The CDR3 extends over 15 amino acids. Looked up from germline, CDR1 is SGHAT and CDR2 is FQNNGV.

The chain is built from TRBV10-3 and TRBJ1-3; TRBD1 is a possible D gene (5 bases). V was clipped by 10 bases and J by 0 bases, with 13 bases between them. The germline gives CDR1 ENHRY, CDR2 SYGVKD. CDR3 length equals 14 residues. CDR3 loop: CATLRGISGNTIYF. Written as DNA, the CDR3 is TGTGCCACCCTACGGGGCATCTCTGGAAACACCATATATTTT.

V gene TRBV4-3 combines with J gene TRBJ2-5, with a tentative D call TRBD1 (5 bases). V lost 3 bases, J lost 12 bases, and 20 bases lay in between. Germline CDR1 is LGHNA and CDR2 is YSLEER. The CDR3 extends over 14 amino acids. The chain's CDR3 is CASSQTRSWGLEYF. CDR3 DNA sequence: TGCGCCAGCAGCCAGACTCGTTCTTGGGGCCTAGAGTACTTC.

This rearrangement joins TRBV28 to TRBJ1-3; TRBD1 is a possible D gene (6 bases). The CDR3 totals 15 residues. The V and J ends lost 2 bases and 2 bases respectively, with 10 bases between them. From germline, CDR1 is MDHEN and CDR2 SYDVKM. The CDR3 region has the DNA TGTGCCAGCAGTTTACCCAGGGGAACTGGAAACACCATATATTTT. It yields the protein CASSLPRGTGNTIYF.

The V call is TRBV18, the J call TRBJ1-2; TRBD1 is a possible D gene (5 bases). The germline CDR1 and CDR2 sequences are KGHSH and LQKENI. The CDR3 covers 14 residues. Trimming took off 2 bases at V and 1 base at J, with 8 bases between the two ends. The CDR3 DNA sequence: TGTGCCAGCTCACCAGGGGGGATTAACTATGGCTACACCTTC. Its protein is CASSPGGINYGYTF.

This clone was observed a single time. This chain uses TRBV6-5 with TRBJ2-3; no firm D call. The CDR3 covers 12 residues. Germline V gene data show CDR1 as MNHEY and CDR2 as SVGAGI. V was clipped by 6 bases and J by 4 bases, with 8 bases between them. CDR3 in DNA: TGTGCCAGCAGCATGGACCCAGATACGCAGTATTTT. It translates to CASSMDPDTQYF.

V and J are TRBV5-1 and TRBJ2-7; 9 bases map to TRBD2. The CDR3 loop spans 15 amino acids. Germline V gives CDR1 SGHRS, CDR2 YFSETQ. The trim removed 0 bases at V and 2 bases at J, leaving 3 bases unmatched. This CDR3 reads CASSLVASGAYEQYF. CDR3 nucleotide sequence: TGCGCCAGCAGCTTGGTGGCTAGCGGGGCCTACGAGCAGTACTTC.

The chain has TRBV27 and TRBJ2-7, with D unclear. Trimming removed 7 bases from V and 7 bases from J, with 23 bases in between. Germline V lookup: CDR1 MNHEY, CDR2 SMNVEV (reference sequence). The CDR3 length is 15 residues. In nucleotides, the CDR3 is TGTGCCAGCATTCCCGCAGGCAAGCCCTTAGGTGAGCAGTACTTC. It is translated as CASIPAGKPLGEQYF.

The chain uses TRBV5-1 and TRBJ2-7; TRBD2 matches 8 bases. The V gene end was trimmed by 4 bases and the J gene end by 5 bases; junction bases not matched to a gene: 5. CDR1 and CDR2 from the germline V gene are SGHRS and YFSETQ. This CDR3 has 13 amino acids. Here the CDR3 reads CASSLRTSHEQYF. DNA for the CDR3: TGCGCCAGCAGCCTAAGGACTAGCCACGAGCAGTACTTC.

This chain uses TRBV11-2 with TRBJ1-2; D gene unclear. Germline V gives CDR1 SGHAT, CDR2 FQNNGV. This CDR3 spans 12 amino acids. V lost 2 bases and J lost 4, with 5 bases in between. The CDR3: CASSLIPYGYTF. DNA of the CDR3: TGTGCCAGCAGCTTAATCCCCTATGGCTACACCTTC. Together with reference TRBV11-2 and TRBJ1-2, the CDR3 gives the full variable domain: EAGVAQSPRYKIIEKRQSVAFWCNPISGHATLYWYQQILGQGPKLLIQFQNNGVVDDSQLPKDRFSAERLKGVDSTLKIQPAKLEDSAVYLCASSLIPYGYTFGSGTRLTVV.

V and J are TRBV2 and TRBJ1-1; a possible D gene is TRBD1 (5 bases). Trimming cost V 1 base and J 4 bases, with 7 bases left between them. This CDR3 has 13 amino acids. Germline values: CDR1 SNHLY, CDR2 FYNNEI. In DNA form, the CDR3 reads TGTGCCAGCAGTGAAGGGACACGCACTGAAGCTTTCTTT. It specifies CASSEGTRTEAFF. The full variable domain, completed using reference TRBV2 and TRBJ1-1, is EPEVTQTPSHQVTQMGQEVILRCVPISNHLYFYWYRQILGQKVEFLVSFYNNEISEKSEIFDDQFSVERPDGSNFTLKIRSTKLEDSAMYFCASSEGTRTEAFFGQGTRLTVV.

The CDR3 bases are TGTGCCAGCAGTAGAGGACTAGCGGGTGGGACCGGGGAGCTGTTTTTT. It translates to CASSRGLAGGTGELFF. The rearrangement uses TRBV28 and TRBJ2-2; 11 bases are a match to TRBD2. V gave up 5 bases and J gave up 5 bases; unmatched junction bases: 7. The CDR3 length is 16 residues. Germline V gives CDR1 MDHEN, CDR2 SYDVKM.

The rearrangement links TRBV7-2 to TRBJ2-7; possibly TRBD2 for D (5 bases). CDR1 is SGHTA and CDR2 is FQGNSA in the germline V gene. CDR3 size: 14 residues. Trimming cost V 1 base and J 5 bases, with 12 bases left between them. CDR3 amino acids: CASSLERVRNEQYF. CDR3 DNA: TGTGCCAGCAGCTTAGAGAGGGTAAGGAACGAGCAGTACTTC.

The chain combines TRBV18 with TRBJ2-7; a weak D match, TRBD2 (6 bases). The V and J ends lost 3 bases and 7 bases respectively, with 19 bases between them. CDR1 KGHSH and CDR2 LQKENI come from the germline V gene. The CDR3 runs to 15 residues. Here the CDR3 reads CASSPRGTVGSEQYF. The CDR3 DNA reads as TGTGCCAGCTCACCTCGGGGGACGGTGGGGTCGGAGCAGTACTTC.

The rearrangement joins TRBV7-6 to TRBJ2-6, with no clear D. This CDR3 comprises 17 residues. The germline V gene encodes CDR1 SGHVS and CDR2 FNYEAQ. Trimming cost V 5 bases and J 0 bases, with 14 bases left between them. This chain's CDR3 is CASSIRLTPSGANVLTF. The CDR3 nucleotides are TGTGCCAGCAGCATACGCCTGACCCCCTCTGGGGCCAACGTCCTGACTTTC.

V usage is TRBV29-1 and J usage is TRBJ1-2; 7 bases align to TRBD1. The CDR3 contains 15 residues. Germline values: CDR1 SQVTM, CDR2 ANQGSEA. Trimming cost V 2 bases and J 4 bases; bases outside gene matches: 10. CDR3 residues: CSVEKPGQRLYGYTF. The CDR3 DNA follows: TGCAGCGTTGAAAAACCGGGACAGAGACTCTATGGCTACACCTTC.

The chain couples TRBV28 to TRBJ1-2, with D hard to call. V gave up 6 bases and J gave up 4 bases, with 15 bases separating them. The CDR3 spans 14 residues. CDR1 is MDHEN and CDR2 is SYDVKM in the germline V gene. The CDR3 spells CASSRPGSGYGYTF. In nucleotides, the CDR3 is TGTGCCAGCAGCCGGCCGGGCAGCGGCTATGGCTACACCTTC.

This clone was counted a single time. The gene calls are TRBV5-1 and TRBJ2-5; 7 nucleotides align to TRBD1. Germline trimming cut 2 bases from V and 5 bases from J; bases unmatched to any gene: 9. Germline V gives CDR1 SGHRS, CDR2 YFSETQ. This CDR3 has 15 residues. DNA for the CDR3: TGCGCCAGCAGCTTTGCCGGGACAGTACTCGAGACCCAGTACTTC. Its protein product is CASSFAGTVLETQYF.

The DNA for the CDR3 is TGTGCCTGGATCCCCGTCGGGGGGCCGGGGGAGACCCAGTACTTC. Translated: CAWIPVGGPGETQYF. V usage is TRBV30 and J usage is TRBJ2-5; D perhaps matches TRBD2 (7 bases). This CDR3 has 15 amino acids. Trimming cost V 4 bases and J 5 bases, with 20 bases left between them. The germline CDR1 and CDR2 sequences are GTSNPN and SVGIG (reference sequence).

This clone occurred once. V and J are TRBV27 and TRBJ1-5, with 7 bases matching TRBD1. The trim removed 9 bases at V and 0 bases at J, leaving 20 bases unmatched. The CDR3 length is 19 residues. In germline, CDR1 is MNHEY, CDR2 SMNVEV (reference sequence). The CDR3 reads CARIPRQGSDRDSNQPQHF. CDR3 DNA: TGTGCCAGGATCCCAAGACAGGGATCGGACCGTGATAGCAATCAGCCCCAGCATTTT.

This clone was counted between two and nine times. This chain uses TRBV10-3 with TRBJ1-2; D unresolved. Germline V gives CDR1 ENHRY, CDR2 SYGVKD. This CDR3 has 12 residues. V was pared by 7 bases and J by 0 bases, with 6 bases between. CDR3 amino acids: CAITGANYGYTF. In DNA form, the CDR3 reads TGTGCCATCACTGGAGCTAACTATGGCTACACCTTC.